One and the same sample provided the 10 T cell receptor beta chains below, sequenced in a study of blood T cell repertoires in COVID-19. Profiling relied on immunoSEQ multiplex PCR, and the TCRdb table lists in-frame clones only, not all of them. The data contain around 260,000 clones, about 80% of them seen just once; the ten biggest clones take up around a sixth. Sequenced: peripheral blood. These receptor sequences come from an older person with COVID-19, enrolled during active disease.

This chain links TRBV28 with TRBJ1-1, with D perhaps matching TRBD1 (6 bases). Germline V gene lookup returns CDR1 MDHEN and CDR2 SYDVKM. Trimming took 4 bases from V and 5 from J, leaving 14 bases between them. The CDR3 has 14 amino acids. Written as DNA, the CDR3 is TGTGCCAGCAGTTCCGGACAGCCGCGGACTGAAGCTTTCTTT. Protein product: CASSSGQPRTEAFF.

This chain joins TRBV21-1 and TRBJ2-7; whether TRBD1, the table's D call, matches the DNA was not checked. TRBV21-1 represents a pseudogene. This CDR3 spans 15 amino acids. Written as DNA, the CDR3 is TGTGCCCGACGCATGGGGGGACAGCCGGGAGACGAGCAGTACTTC. This encodes CARRMGGQPGDEQYF.

The chain recombines TRBV7-2 with TRBJ1-5; no clear D. There are 15 residues in the CDR3. From germline, CDR1 is SGHTA and CDR2 FQGNSA. The ends were cut back, 1 base at V and 7 bases at J, with 14 bases in the middle. The DNA of the CDR3 is TGTGCCAGCAGCTTAGGGCCCCCCGGCGGGCAGCCCCAGCATTTT. This gives the protein CASSLGPPGGQPQHF.

The chain couples TRBV6-5 to TRBJ1-4, with 8 bases matching TRBD1. Germline lookup yields CDR1 MNHEY and CDR2 SVGAGI. Trimming at V came to 8 bases and at J to 6 bases, leaving 11 bases not matched to a gene. The CDR3 has 15 residues. The CDR3 coding sequence is TGTGCCAGCCGGACTTTGGACAGGGATTATGAAAAACTGTTTTTT. Its translation: CASRTLDRDYEKLFF.

The chain combines TRBV4-3 with TRBJ1-2; 8 nucleotides agree with TRBD1. With 0 bases clipped from V and 5 bases from J, the junction kept 5 bases outside the gene matches. The CDR3 covers 15 residues. Germline V gene sequence: CDR1 LGHNA, CDR2 YSLEER. The CDR3 sequence is CASSQDPQGGYGYTF. The CDR3 DNA reads as TGCGCCAGCAGCCAAGATCCACAGGGGGGGTATGGCTACACCTTC.

This clone was seen more than once but under ten times. V gene TRBV25-1 combines with J gene TRBJ2-7, with 11 bases fitting TRBD1. The CDR3 contains 14 residues. J gave up 6 bases and V 1 base, and 2 bases lay outside the gene matches. Germline-derived CDR1 and CDR2 are MGHDK and SYGVNS. CDR3: CASSEWGTGGEQYF. DNA of the CDR3: TGTGCCAGCAGTGAATGGGGGACAGGGGGCGAGCAGTACTTC.

The chain uses TRBV2 and TRBJ2-7, with 14 nucleotides matching TRBD2. Germline loops: CDR1 SNHLY, CDR2 FYNNEI. V lost 6 bases and J lost 7; bases outside the gene matches: 5. This CDR3 region has 14 residues. In DNA form, the CDR3 reads TGTGCCAGCAGCGGGACTAGCGGGGGACGGGAGCAGTACTTC. Translation gives CASSGTSGGREQYF. Complete variable domain (other parts from reference TRBV2 and TRBJ2-7): EPEVTQTPSHQVTQMGQEVILRCVPISNHLYFYWYRQILGQKVEFLVSFYNNEISEKSEIFDDQFSVERPDGSNFTLKIRSTKLEDSAMYFCASSGTSGGREQYFGPGTRLTVT.

V is TRBV7-8 and J is TRBJ2-1; 10 nucleotides line up with TRBD2. With V trimmed by 2 bases and J by 4 bases, 5 bases remained unmatched. The germline gives CDR1 SGHVS, CDR2 FQNEAQ. There are 16 residues in the CDR3. The CDR3 nucleotides read TGTGCCAGCAGCTTACGGGGAGCGGGAGGGTACAATGAGCAGTTCTTC. It codes for CASSLRGAGGYNEQFF.

The chain recombines TRBV5-1 with TRBJ2-7; 8 bases map to TRBD2. The V gene's germline CDR1 is SGHRS and CDR2 YFSETQ. V was clipped by 4 bases and J by 4 bases; unmatched bases: 7. The CDR3 sequence is 14 residues long. The CDR3 DNA reads TGCGCCAGCAGCCCGGACGCGGGGGGTTACGAGCAGTACTTC. Translation gives CASSPDAGGYEQYF.

The rearrangement joins TRBV7-9 to TRBJ2-7; 10 bases are shared with TRBD1. Germline V lookup: CDR1 SEHNR, CDR2 FQNEAQ (reference sequence). The V segment lost 5 bases and the J segment 4 bases; nucleotides outside the gene matches: 5. CDR3 size: 14 residues. The CDR3 nucleotides read TGTGCCAGCAGCCCCAGACAGGGGGCTTACGAGCAGTACTTC. Protein sequence: CASSPRQGAYEQYF.